This record looks at one T cell receptor (beta chain) sequence and its context. This sample is drawn from a study of T cells in localized non-small cell lung cancer. CDR1 SGHAT and CDR2 FQNNGV come from the germline V gene. There are 14 residues in the CDR3. With 1 base removed from V and 0 bases from J, the gap between germline ends came to 1 base. Sequencing used immunoSEQ multiplex PCR; TCRdb keeps in-frame clones, though not all of them. The data contain about 33,000 clones, 85% to 90% of them singletons. The V and J genes are TRBV11-2 and TRBJ2-6; D uncertain. This sequence was found in a man aged 35-69 years with stage I lung adenocarcinoma. This material consisted of peripheral blood, taken before any cancer treatment. The DNA for the CDR3 is TGTGCCAGCAGCTTAGGCTCTGGGGCCAACGTCCTGACTTTC. Its translation: CASSLGSGANVLTF.